This TCR beta chain came from a study of blood T cell repertoires in COVID-19. With regard to this clone: Different DNA sequences within this sample yield the same CDR3.

Profiled with immunoSEQ multiplex PCR; TCRdb holds only in-frame clones, not every one. The sample contains fewer than 450,000 clones, 70% to 90% of which appear only once. Cohorts were assigned according to the clinical history that participants reported. The V end lost 6 bases, the J end lost 5 bases, and 13 bases lay between the germline ends. CDR3 size: 13 residues. Germline CDR1 reads LGHDT; CDR2 reads YNNKEL (reference sequence). V gene TRBV3-1 (or the pseudogene TRBV3-2) combines with J gene TRBJ1-1; D not resolved. The source of this sequence is a middle-aged woman with acute COVID-19. Input material: PBMCs or T cells enriched from blood (not recorded which). CDR3 in DNA: TGTGCCAGCAGTCCCCGCGGGGTAACTGAAGCTTTCTTT. Protein product: CASSPRGVTEAFF.